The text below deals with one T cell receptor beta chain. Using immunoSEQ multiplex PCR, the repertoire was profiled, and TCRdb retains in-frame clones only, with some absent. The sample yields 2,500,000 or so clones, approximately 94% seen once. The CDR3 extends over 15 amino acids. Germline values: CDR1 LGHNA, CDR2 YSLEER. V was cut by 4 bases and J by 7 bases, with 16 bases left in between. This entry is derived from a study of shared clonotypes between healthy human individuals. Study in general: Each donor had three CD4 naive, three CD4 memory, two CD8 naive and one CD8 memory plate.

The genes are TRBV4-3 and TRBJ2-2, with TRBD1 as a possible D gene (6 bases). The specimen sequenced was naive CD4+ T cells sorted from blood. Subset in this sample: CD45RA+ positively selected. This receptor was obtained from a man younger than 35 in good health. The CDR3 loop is CASSPQQGVDGELFF. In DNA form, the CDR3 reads TGCGCCAGCAGCCCTCAACAGGGTGTGGACGGGGAGCTGTTTTTT.